The 7 T cell receptor beta chains in this list originate from one sample, sequenced in a study of PD-L1 blockade in urothelial cancer. Libraries were prepared by immunoSEQ multiplex PCR; TCRdb keeps only in-frame clonotypes and omits some of them. The sample shows 35,000 to 40,000 clones, roughly a third of them seen only once. The sample consisted of tumor tissue, taken before atezolizumab (anti-PD-L1) treatment. Source of these receptors: a man aged 55 to 69 with urothelial cancer.

This clone is a singleton in its sample. The gene calls are TRBV19 and TRBJ2-3; the D gene is possibly TRBD2 (6 bases). V gave up 5 bases and J gave up 0 bases, with 15 bases separating them. CDR1 is LNHDA, CDR2 SQIVND, per germline (reference sequence). The CDR3 extends over 16 amino acids. The CDR3 DNA follows: TGTGCCAGTAGTCCGAGTGGCGGGACTAGCACAGATACGCAGTATTTT. Its translation: CASSPSGGTSTDTQYF.

The gene calls are TRBV30 and TRBJ1-2; no clear D. With 3 bases removed from V and 5 bases from J, the gap between germline ends came to 10 bases. CDR3 length: 12 residues. Per germline, CDR1 GTSNPN and CDR2 SVGIG (reference sequence). CDR3 region: CAWRPDKYGYTF. The CDR3 DNA is TGTGCCTGGAGGCCGGATAAATATGGCTACACCTTC.

This chain connects TRBV27 to TRBJ1-2; D not resolved. This CDR3 is built from 13 residues. Trimming stripped 6 bases from V and 8 bases from J, with 16 bases between. Per the germline V gene, CDR1 is MNHEY and CDR2 is SMNVEV (reference sequence). The CDR3 bases are TGTGCCAGCAGGGGCACCAAGGGCCACGGCTACACCTTC. Its translation: CASRGTKGHGYTF.

This chain links TRBV11-3 with TRBJ1-6; possibly TRBD1 for D (6 bases). From germline, CDR1 is SGHNT and CDR2 YENEEA. This CDR3 is built from 15 residues. The V end lost 4 bases, the J end lost 8 bases, and 15 bases lay between the germline ends. Here the CDR3 DNA reads TGTGCCAGCAGCTCGGGAAGGGGGATCGATTCACCCCTCCACTTT. This encodes CASSSGRGIDSPLHF.

The chain recombines TRBV14 with TRBJ2-1; D is possibly TRBD1 (5 bases). The CDR3 spans 12 residues. The V end lost 4 bases, the J end lost 8 bases, and 9 bases lay between the germline ends. Per germline, CDR1 SGHDN and CDR2 FVKESK. CDR3 amino acids: CASSRQFDEQFF. The CDR3 region has the DNA TGTGCCAGCAGCCGACAGTTCGATGAGCAGTTCTTC.

This clone was counted many times. The J gene is TRBJ2-5, the V gene TRBV6-8, with 9 bases lining up with TRBD2. Trimming cost V 8 bases and J 10 bases; bases outside gene matches: 17. Germline CDR1 MNHGY, CDR2 SAAAGT. The CDR3 is made up of 15 amino acids. In nucleotides, the CDR3 is TGTGCCAGCCGCTCGGGGACTAGCCCTACTTTGGGCCAGTACTTC. Its translation: CASRSGTSPTLGQYF.

The chain is built from TRBV11-3 and TRBJ2-7; D may be TRBD2 (7 bases). The CDR3 loop spans 15 amino acids. Germline V gene data show CDR1 as SGHNT and CDR2 as YENEEA. V lost 4 bases, J lost 3 bases, and 16 bases lay in between. In DNA form, the CDR3 reads TGTGCCAGCAGCTCCGAGGGGGGGATGGGCTACGAGCAGTACTTC. This translates into CASSSEGGMGYEQYF.